What follows describes a single T cell receptor beta chain. This CDR3 has 14 residues. Germline values: CDR1 SEHNR, CDR2 FQNEAQ (reference sequence). The V and J ends lost 5 bases and 4 bases respectively, with 11 bases between them. The data are from a study of blood T cell repertoires in COVID-19. Overall study: PBMCs, B-cell-depleted T cells, or T cells provided the cDNA or gDNA that made up the material.

Profiling relied on immunoSEQ multiplex PCR, and the TCRdb table lists in-frame clones only, not all of them. The table has 98,000 or so clones, 89% seen once. The receptor's source is a man in his 60s with COVID-19, enrolled during active disease. The chain uses TRBV7-9 and TRBJ2-2; D is undetermined. Sequences were obtained from peripheral blood. In nucleotides, the CDR3 is TGTGCCAGCAGCCTTGTGGCCAGCACCGGGGAGCTGTTTTTT. Translation gives CASSLVASTGELFF. The full variable domain, completed using reference TRBV7-9 and TRBJ2-2, is DTGVSQNPRHKITKRGQNVTFRCDPISEHNRLYWYRQTLGQGPEFLTYFQNEAQLEKSRLLSDRFSAERPKGSFSTLEIQRTEQGDSAMYLCASSLVASTGELFFGEGSRLTVL.